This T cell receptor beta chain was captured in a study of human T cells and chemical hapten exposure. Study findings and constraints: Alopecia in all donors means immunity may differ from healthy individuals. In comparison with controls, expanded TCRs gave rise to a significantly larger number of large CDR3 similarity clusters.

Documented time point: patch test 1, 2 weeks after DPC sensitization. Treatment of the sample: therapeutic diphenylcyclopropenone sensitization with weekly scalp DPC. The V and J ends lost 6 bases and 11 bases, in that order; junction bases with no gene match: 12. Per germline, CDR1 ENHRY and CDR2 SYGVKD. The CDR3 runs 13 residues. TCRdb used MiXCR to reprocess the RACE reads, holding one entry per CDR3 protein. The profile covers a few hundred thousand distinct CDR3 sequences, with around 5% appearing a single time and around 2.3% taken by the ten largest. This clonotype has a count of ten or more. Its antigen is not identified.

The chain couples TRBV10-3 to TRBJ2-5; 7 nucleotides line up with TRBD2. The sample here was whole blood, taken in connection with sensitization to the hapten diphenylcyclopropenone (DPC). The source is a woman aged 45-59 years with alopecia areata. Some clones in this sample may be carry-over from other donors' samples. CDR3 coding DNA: TGTGCCATCAGCTCCGGGACTAAAAGCCTGCAGTACTTC. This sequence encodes CAISSGTKSLQYF.